The rows below give T cell receptor beta chains drawn from one sample of a study of long-term antiretroviral therapy in people with HIV. Sequencing was performed with immunoSEQ multiplex PCR; in TCRdb, only in-frame clones are kept and a portion is missing. The sample lists 35,000 to 50,000 clones, approximately 86% occurring once. The specimen comprised unsorted PBMCs, sampled 0.1 years before starting antiretroviral therapy. The receptors come from a woman aged 50 to 65 with HIV. Both conserved end residues are part of each CDR3. The D gene is left open where the match is weak. Size tells how often a clone was seen (once, few, many) or the class of an expanded clone, and some rows leave it out.

d_call j_call clone_size v_call cdr3_nt cdr3_aa
TRBD1 TRBJ2-5 NA TRBV29-1 TGCAGCGTTGAAAAGGGACAGGGGGAGACCCAGTACTTC CSVEKGQGETQYF
NA TRBJ2-1 once TRBV21-1 TGTGCCAGCAGCCTCGCTACAGGGTTGGATGAGCAGTTCTTC CASSLATGLDEQFF
NA TRBJ2-3 medium-sized TRBV7-6 TGTGCCAGCACCCAGGGTTGGGGGACAGATACGCAGTATTTT CASTQGWGTDTQYF
NA TRBJ1-2 NA TRBV10-3 TGTGCCATCAGTGAGTCGAAAGGGGATAACTATGGCTACACCTTC CAISESKGDNYGYTF
NA TRBJ2-7 NA TRBV4-1 TGCGCCAGCAGCCAACCAGTGAGCTCCTACGAGCAGTACTTC CASSQPVSSYEQYF
TRBD1 TRBJ2-2 NA TRBV6-5 TGTGCCAGCAGCTGGACAGGGTTAAACACCGGGGAGCTGTTTTTT CASSWTGLNTGELFF
TRBD1 TRBJ2-3 NA TRBV9 TGTGCCAGCAGCCGGGACAGGGATGTCAATACGCAGTATTTT CASSRDRDVNTQYF
NA TRBJ1-4 NA TRBV4-1 TGCGCCAGCAGCCAACTCTGGACAGTTGGTGAAAAACTGTTTTTT CASSQLWTVGEKLFF
NA TRBJ1-1 few TRBV19 TGTGCCAGTAGTTGGAACACTGAAGCTTTCTTT CASSWNTEAFF
NA TRBJ2-7 few TRBV5-4 TGTGCCAGCAACTCGGGATACGGTTATGGCGAGCAGTACTTC CASNSGYGYGEQYF
NA TRBJ2-2 NA TRBV19 TGTGCCAGTAGTGGTCGACCTCGGGAGCTGTTTTTT CASSGRPRELFF
TRBD2 TRBJ2-3 NA TRBV5-1 TGCGCCAGCAGCTTAGTAGCGGGGGCCACCCCAGATACGCAGTATTTT CASSLVAGATPDTQYF
NA TRBJ1-1 NA TRBV7-7 TGTGCTAGCAGCCCCCCAGGGAACACTGAAGCTTTCTTT CASSPPGNTEAFF
TRBD1 TRBJ1-2 NA TRBV10-3 TGTGCCATTAGCCCAGGGGGCACTTACTATGGCTACACCTTC CAISPGGTYYGYTF
NA TRBJ1-1 NA TRBV7-8 TGTGCCAGCAGCCCAGGGGCGGGGAGGTATACTGAAGCTTTCTTT CASSPGAGRYTEAFF
NA TRBJ1-2 NA TRBV7-2 TGTGCCAGCAGCTCTTCAGGGGTGGCCTATGGCTACACCTTC CASSSSGVAYGYTF
TRBD1 TRBJ2-2 NA TRBV7-2 TGTGCCAGCAGCTCCGGGACAGGGGTGTGGGAGCTGTTTTTT CASSSGTGVWELFF
TRBD1 TRBJ1-1 NA TRBV29-1 TGCAGCGAGACACAGGGGCCTAACACTGAAGCTTTCTTT CSETQGPNTEAFF
TRBD1 TRBJ1-2 few TRBV27 TGTGCCAGCAGTCCCCGACAGGGCTATGGCTACACCTTC CASSPRQGYGYTF
NA TRBJ2-1 NA TRBV30 TGTGCCTGGAGTGTAAGGAAGAAGGATGAGCAGTTCTTC CAWSVRKKDEQFF
TRBD1 TRBJ1-6 NA TRBV5-4 TGTGCCAGCAGCGGTAGAGCCGGACAGGGGTCGGGTTCACCCCTCCACTTT CASSGRAGQGSGSPLHF
TRBD1 TRBJ2-2 NA TRBV18 TGTGCCAGCTCATCGCAGACAGGGTTGGCGCCGATCACCGGGGAGCTGTTTTTT CASSSQTGLAPITGELFF
NA TRBJ2-3 NA TRBV29-1 TGCAGCGTTGAAGTCCTTGGACGCCTAGATACGCAGTATTTT CSVEVLGRLDTQYF
NA TRBJ2-6 NA TRBV6-1 TGTGCCAGCACCCGGGCCCTCTCTGGGGCCAACGTCCTGACTTTC CASTRALSGANVLTF
NA TRBJ2-7 NA TRBV5-6 TGTGCCAGCAGCTCCCCGGGACTTACCGTTTACGAGCAGTACTTC CASSSPGLTVYEQYF
NA TRBJ1-6 NA TRBV27 TGTGCCAGCACCCAAACATGGGGGTTCAATTCACCCCTCCACTTT CASTQTWGFNSPLHF
TRBD2 TRBJ2-2 NA TRBV10-3 TGTGCCATTCCTACGTATAGCGGGGGTAACACCGGGGAGCTGTTTTTT CAIPTYSGGNTGELFF
NA TRBJ1-1 NA TRBV30 TGTGCCTGGAACCTGGTCTACACTGAAGCTTTCTTT CAWNLVYTEAFF
NA TRBJ1-5 NA TRBV6-5 TGTGCCAGCAGTTACTCCCAGGGCAGCAATCAGCCCCAGCATTTT CASSYSQGSNQPQHF
TRBD1 TRBJ2-7 NA TRBV5-4 TGTGCCAGCAGCTTGGCCGGACAGGGCTACGAGCAGTACTTC CASSLAGQGYEQYF
NA TRBJ1-2 NA TRBV29-1 TGCAGCGTTTCACCCTCAGATGGTCGAGGCTACACCTTC CSVSPSDGRGYTF
NA TRBJ2-7 NA TRBV7-3 TGTGCCAGCAGCTCTCTTGACAGGTCCTACGAGCAGTACTTC CASSSLDRSYEQYF
NA TRBJ2-7 NA TRBV5-6 TGTGCCAGCGGAGCCGGCTACGAGCAGTACTTC CASGAGYEQYF
TRBD1 TRBJ2-7 NA TRBV2 TGTGCCAGCAGTGAATTGACAGGGGGGTACTACGAGCAGTACTTC CASSELTGGYYEQYF
NA TRBJ1-5 NA TRBV5-5 TGTGCCAGCAGCTCACTGACGGGGCCAGCCGCCCAAGGGCCCCAGCATTTT CASSSLTGPAAQGPQHF
NA TRBJ1-4 NA TRBV25-1 TGTGCCAGCAGTGAATATATTCTACGAGGGGTTGGGGAAAAACTGTTTTTT CASSEYILRGVGEKLFF
NA TRBJ2-1 NA TRBV2 TGTGCCAGCAGGGGGGTCGGAGCATACAATGAGCAGTTCTTC CASRGVGAYNEQFF